This TCR beta chain was recovered during a study of neoadjuvant anti-PD-1 for oral cavity cancer. In germline, CDR1 is SEHNR, CDR2 FQNEAQ (reference sequence). Trimming took 3 bases from V and 1 from J; bases not matched to a gene: 6. This CDR3 region has 16 residues. Time point of the sample: after neoadjuvant nivolumab, at surgical resection. Stage II-IVA oral cavity squamous cell carcinoma was new and untreated by systemic or radiation therapy. Libraries were prepared by immunoSEQ multiplex PCR; TCRdb keeps only in-frame clonotypes and omits some of them. The sample holds more than 25,000 clones, around four fifths seen once.

The rearrangement joins TRBV7-9 to TRBJ2-5; 9 bases map to TRBD1. The starting material was PBMCs, obtained after nivolumab (anti-PD-1) treatment. This clonotype originated in a person aged 40 to 85 with oral cavity squamous cell carcinoma. This CDR3 is CASSFDQGQGQETQYF. CDR3 coding DNA: TGTGCCAGCAGCTTCGACCAGGGACAGGGCCAAGAGACCCAGTACTTC.